The source of this T cell receptor beta chain is a study of cytomegalovirus exposure and HLA in healthy donors (TCRdb year 2017). Some background on the complete study: An earlier analysis of under 600 of the donors reported about 250 Gb of sequence data and 100 million to 130 million unique TCR beta sequences from 150 million to 200 million T cells. Roughly five DR-DQ haplotypes were handled as single units for association and clustering, since linkage in the cohort was strong. In a later genetic analysis, genome-wide SNP genotypes for about 55% of the roughly 700 donors were used, and that subset was treated as a discovery cohort. To predict cytomegalovirus infection status, the study brought together high-throughput TCR immunosequencing, statistical association of individual TCRs with disease status, and machine learning. In the later analysis, no new phenotypic data were used to find candidate immune exposures; instead, reliance was placed on TCR beta sequences and their occurrence across donors. Across approximately 400 genotyped donors of the cohort, an average of approximately 240,000 unique TCR beta nucleotide sequences per donor were sequenced, and around 20% of those sequences were non-productive. An early release that covered about 600 HLA-typed donors contained 250 to 350 gigabases of sequencing data and 80 million or so unique TCR sequences. Typing coverage differed by locus: A, B, C, DRB1 and DQB1 were typed in roughly 629-630 donors, DQA1 in about 560, DPA1 in over 600, and DPB1 in approximately 450. The genetic ancestry cluster associated with self-reported Caucasian donors included 81% of the roughly 360 genotyped donors. The study profiled the T cell repertoires of about 720 subjects by immunosequencing and related them to cytomegalovirus serostatus. To decide whether each TCR beta V gene segment behaved as functional or pseudogenic, an earlier analysis of some 600 of the donors relied on high-throughput TCR beta sequencing. Alongside the repertoire data, information on donor age, sex, ethnicity and CMV serostatus was compiled. In a later analysis, previously published TCR beta repertoires from fewer than 750 donors were re-analyzed and high-resolution HLA genotyping was added so that TCR occurrence patterns could be studied. The aim of the study was to test whether cataloging public T cell receptors could identify signatures of past pathogen exposure. Along with the roughly 700-subject first cohort, a separate validation cohort of over a hundred different subjects was used. All discovery cohort repertoires had been generated using a single sequencing platform. HLA typing included class I and class II loci at four-digit resolution. Overall study results and their limits: According to the authors, the approach could potentially be generalized to other disease states and immunological phenotypes. The study listed approximately 150 TCR beta chains as associated with cytomegalovirus. The cohort was sequenced for TCR beta chains only, and without alpha or paired-chain data the features that could be detected were limited. Over 15 rarely observed V segments, including chromosome 9 orphons, were excluded from the earlier analysis of just under 600 of the donors because counts were too low. Compared with the roughly 700-donor mean, donors in an Asian-associated ancestry cluster had fewer N-insertions in productive TCRs, according to a later genetic analysis. A further reported finding was that TCR beta sequences accurately predicted the HLA-A and HLA-B alleles for most subjects in the first cohort. A later genetic analysis associated a missense DCLRE1C variant with V-gene and J-gene trimming of TCR beta chains, and an independent cohort replicated the association. A cluster of highly shared sequence variants was judged likely to represent a technical artifact of the sequencing pipeline. The classifier was reported to diagnose cytomegalovirus status with high specificity and sensitivity in both the original cohort and the validation cohort. At a false discovery rate of 0.05, a later analysis linked 16,951 TCR beta sequences to specific HLA alleles. Because some donors lacked HLA typing at each locus, the association tests relied only on the typed subset. Most CMV-associated TCR beta chains appeared to be HLA-restricted in a later analysis, and the HLA associations seemed to be driven largely by CMV exposure. A few of the identified cytomegalovirus-associated TCR beta chains were confirmed in vitro to be specific for cytomegalovirus antigens. Presence/absence analyses assumed roughly uniform sequencing depth across donors, an assumption that may not hold. Linkage disequilibrium might explain the correlated functional status among segregating V segments, but an unknown experimental factor could not be excluded. Across donors, most TCR sequences were observed very rarely, whereas some public TCRs were present in many individuals. In an earlier analysis of roughly 560 of the donors, most TCR beta V segments were observed in productive rearrangements about 90% or about 30% of the time, broadly matching IMGT annotations. According to a later analysis, parvovirus B19, influenza, CMV and Epstein-Barr virus appeared linked to several top co-occurrence clusters. Compared with equally common non-associated chains, HLA-associated TCR beta chains in a later analysis were more clonally expanded and had lower generation probabilities. For the cohort, immune exposure information was limited to CMV serostatus. In a later analysis, TCR association rates were found to vary across HLA loci, with the most associated TCRs seen for DRB1 alleles and the fewest for HLA-C alleles. When HLA alleles, especially DR and DQ, strongly co-occurred, attributing TCR associations to individual alleles was difficult. The 87-base-pair reads could not distinguish some IMGT-functional V segments, including TRBV6-2 and TRBV6-3, so those segments were excluded.

The cohort was made up of approximately 670 healthy bone marrow donors. At the time of sampling, every cohort member was nominally healthy, though immune exposures that went unrecorded were likely present. The donor tested CMV seronegative, placing the donor among the 350 to 400 seronegative members of the cohort. Each donor provided a peripheral blood sample, and peripheral blood mononuclear cells were used for TCR beta sequencing. Genomic DNA was extracted from the blood cell samples with the Qiagen DNeasy Blood Extraction Kit. A distance of 13 bases separates the germline ends of V and J, which lose 5 bases and 10 bases respectively. From cysteine to phenylalanine, the CDR3 is 12 amino acids long. Just CDR3 DNA is preserved here, 36 bases in frame from base 1. Sequences MNHEY (CDR1) and SVGAGI (CDR2) are obtained from the germline V gene. As concerns this clone: What this receptor recognizes is not known. No much larger clone exists at a distance of one base, and base qualities are not known.

The protocol used for the library was the immunoSEQ multiplex PCR assay. A mixture of 60 forward primers for TCR Vbeta segments and 13 reverse primers for TCR Jbeta segments was used in the multiplex PCR. Amplification of the CDR3 region of rearranged TCR beta genes was performed with a multiplex PCR assay on genomic DNA. The amplified TCR beta libraries were sequenced on the Illumina HiSeq System as 87-base-pair reads. In the original analysis: A later analysis counted about 76 million unique TCR beta chains across the 550 to 700 repertoires, and some 11 million of these chains were shared by at least two donors. Raw reads were error-corrected and collapsed into unique sequences with a nearest-neighbor algorithm that merged closely related sequences to remove PCR and sequencing errors. Alignment of CDR3 sequences to IMGT reference sequences was used to assign V, D and J gene segments. For a sequence to be retained, a match of at least six nucleotides to both a V gene segment and a J gene segment was required. Rearrangements were classified as productive when the CDR3 lacked stop codons and remained in frame with V and J, and all other rearrangements were classified as non-productive. Following IMGT convention, CDR3 was defined as the stretch from the second conserved V-encoded cysteine to the conserved J-encoded phenylalanine. The earlier analysis of 587 of the donors excluded sequences that lacked an unambiguous match to a single V gene segment. In an earlier analysis of 587 of the donors, V segments were called functional above 56.7% productive rearrangements and were called segregating when the between-donor standard deviation exceeded 5%. To diagnose cytomegalovirus status from the catalog of TCR beta chain sequences, a statistical classification framework was built. In a later analysis, V and J genes were assigned by comparing TCR nucleotide sequences against IMGT/GENE-DB human TR gene sequences. Using the TCRdist pipeline, a later analysis assigned CDR3 sequences along with most-parsimonious VDJ recombination scenarios. In a later analysis, each TCR beta chain was defined by its CDR3 amino acid sequence together with its V-gene family, and reads lacking a unique V-gene family were excluded. A later analysis removed 600 or so highly shared, low-generation-probability nucleotide sequences to deal with suspected cross-contamination and a sequencing artifact. In a later analysis, a clonal expansion index was calculated for each public chain from normalized within-repertoire ranks of inferred template counts. A later analysis computed generation probabilities with a VDJ recombination model fitted to out-of-frame rearrangements, and checked the results against IGoR. In a later analysis, TCR-TCR, TCR-HLA and TCR-CMV co-occurrence was scored with hypergeometric tests, and a repertoire-size bias correction was applied to TCR pairs. In a later analysis, false discovery rates were estimated by permuting HLA or CMV assignments 20 times. In a later analysis, co-occurring TCRs were grouped using DBSCAN, and TCRdist sequence similarity was added for clustering within HLA-allele-positive subsets. Repertoires with fewer than 30,000 or more than 120,000 public chains, plus five repertoires with anomalous nucleotide sharing, were excluded from co-occurrence clustering. TCRdb took this table from immuneACCESS and kept in-frame rearrangements with V and J called. Such tables lack part of the clones; where checked against another copy, unresolved V genes explain under half of the gap, and the rest is unexplained. From that table come the V and J calls and clone size; the DNA was used to work out D and trimming. A total of 150,000 to 200,000 clones appear in this sample, over 75% of them only once. Together, the top ten hold about 1.8% of the sample.

The material sequenced was PBMCs. The source of this sequence is a man between 18 and 35 years old in good health and CMV-seronegative. This receptor chain uses TRBV6-5 and TRBJ2-3; a weak D assignment points to TRBD2 (5 bases agree). The CDR3 amino acid sequence is: CASSEGDRAQYF. In nucleotide form, the sequence is TGTGCCAGCAGTGAGGGAGATAGGGCGCAGTATTTT.